This T cell receptor beta chain came from a study of shared clonotypes between healthy human individuals. Study summary: The composition of the donors was a couple of women and a few men aged 18 to 49. Whole-study results and caveats: Owing to a small donor count, the genetic and exposure-history diversity represented was limited.

On this clone: Its target is not known.

This CDR3 region has 17 residues. Per the germline V gene, CDR1 is SGDLS and CDR2 is YYNGEE. With 0 bases removed from V and 5 bases from J, the gap between germline ends came to 20 bases. The authors distributed each subset's genomic DNA evenly over several immunoSEQ plates. Sequenced by immunoSEQ multiplex PCR; TCRdb stores in-frame clones only, minus some. Here the sample spans under 600,000 clones, around 80% being singletons. Participating donors were healthy, HIV-negative adults free of recent acute infections or vaccinations. Sequencing used PBMCs. This sequence originates from a woman aged 40-49 years in good health. Some clones in this sample may be carry-over from other donors' samples. The rearrangement uses TRBV9 and TRBJ2-5; D tentatively fits TRBD1 or TRBD2 (5 bases each). The CDR3 is CASSVGVGESGQETQYF. Here the CDR3 DNA reads TGTGCCAGCAGCGTAGGGGTGGGGGAATCAGGTCAGGAGACCCAGTACTTC.